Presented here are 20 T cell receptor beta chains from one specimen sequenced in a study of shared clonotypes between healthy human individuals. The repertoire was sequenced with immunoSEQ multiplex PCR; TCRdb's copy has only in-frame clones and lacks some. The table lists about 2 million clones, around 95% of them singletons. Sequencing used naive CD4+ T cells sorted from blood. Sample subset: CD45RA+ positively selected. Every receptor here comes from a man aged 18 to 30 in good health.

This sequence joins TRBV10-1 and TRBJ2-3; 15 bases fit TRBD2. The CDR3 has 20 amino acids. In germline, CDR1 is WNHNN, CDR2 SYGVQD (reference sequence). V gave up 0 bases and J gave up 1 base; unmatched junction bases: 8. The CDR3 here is CASSESSGLAGGPGTDTQYF. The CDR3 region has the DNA TGCGCCAGCAGTGAGTCTTCTGGACTAGCGGGAGGGCCGGGCACAGATACGCAGTATTTT.

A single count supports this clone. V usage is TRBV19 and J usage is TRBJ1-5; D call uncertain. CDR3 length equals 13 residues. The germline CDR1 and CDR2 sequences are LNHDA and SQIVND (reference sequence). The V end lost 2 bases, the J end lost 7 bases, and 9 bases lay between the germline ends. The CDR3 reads CASSILDGQPQHF. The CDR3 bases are TGTGCCAGTAGTATATTAGATGGACAGCCCCAGCATTTT.

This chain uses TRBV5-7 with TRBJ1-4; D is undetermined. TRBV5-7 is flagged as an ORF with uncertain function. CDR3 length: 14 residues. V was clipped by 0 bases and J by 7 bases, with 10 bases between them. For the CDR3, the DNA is TGTGCCAGCAGCTTGGCCGGAGGAGCTGAAAAACTGTTTTTT. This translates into CASSLAGGAEKLFF.

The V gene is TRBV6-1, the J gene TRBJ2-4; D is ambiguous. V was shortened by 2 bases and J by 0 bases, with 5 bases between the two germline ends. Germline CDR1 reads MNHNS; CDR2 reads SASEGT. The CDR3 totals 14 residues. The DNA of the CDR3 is TGTGCCAGCAGTGAAATACTAGCCAAAAACATTCAGTACTTC. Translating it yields CASSEILAKNIQYF.

In DNA form, the CDR3 reads TGTGCCAGCACCCCTAGCGCCCATACGCAGTATTTT. This translates into CASTPSAHTQYF. The J gene is TRBJ2-3, the V gene TRBV6-1, with D perhaps matching TRBD2 (6 bases). Trimming stripped 7 bases from V and 7 bases from J, with 12 bases between. Germline V gene lookup returns CDR1 MNHNS and CDR2 SASEGT. This CDR3 has 12 residues.

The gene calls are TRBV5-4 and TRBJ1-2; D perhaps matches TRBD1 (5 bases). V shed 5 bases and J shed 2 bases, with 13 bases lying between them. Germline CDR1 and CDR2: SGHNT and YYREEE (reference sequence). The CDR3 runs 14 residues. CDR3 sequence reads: CASSRPDSNYGYTF. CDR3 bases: TGTGCCAGCAGTCGGCCCGACAGCAACTATGGCTACACCTTC. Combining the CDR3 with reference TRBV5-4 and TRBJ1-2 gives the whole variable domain ETGVTQSPTHLIKTRGQQVTLRCSSQSGHNTVSWYQQALGQGPQFIFQYYREEENGRGNFPPRFSGLQFPNYSSELNVNALELDDSALYLCASSRPDSNYGYTFGSGTRLTVV.

CDR3 coding DNA: TGTGCCAGCAGCTTAGAAGCTGACTTCTCCTACGAGCAGTACTTC. Protein: CASSLEADFSYEQYF. V usage is TRBV7-2 and J usage is TRBJ2-7; D unresolved. The germline gives CDR1 SGHTA, CDR2 FQGNSA. Between the trimmed V and J ends, which lost 1 base and 0 bases, there was a span of 10 bases. The CDR3 runs to 15 residues.

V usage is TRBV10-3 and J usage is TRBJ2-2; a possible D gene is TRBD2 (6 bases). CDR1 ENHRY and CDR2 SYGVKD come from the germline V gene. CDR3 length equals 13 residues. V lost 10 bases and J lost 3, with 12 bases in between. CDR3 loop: CATTLAYTGELFF. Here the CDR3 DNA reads TGTGCCACCACACTAGCTTACACCGGGGAGCTGTTTTTT.

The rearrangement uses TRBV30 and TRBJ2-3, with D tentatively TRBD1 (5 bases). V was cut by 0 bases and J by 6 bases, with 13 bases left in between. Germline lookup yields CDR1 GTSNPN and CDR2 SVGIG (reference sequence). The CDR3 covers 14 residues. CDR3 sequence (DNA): TGTGCCTGGAGTGTAAGTCAGGGTAATGATACGCAGTATTTT. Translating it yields CAWSVSQGNDTQYF.

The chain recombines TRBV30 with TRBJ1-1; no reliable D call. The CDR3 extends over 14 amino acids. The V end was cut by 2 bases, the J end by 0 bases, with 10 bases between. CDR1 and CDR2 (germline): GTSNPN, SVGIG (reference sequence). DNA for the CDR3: TGTGCCTGGAGTCCGGGTCTCATGAACACTGAAGCTTTCTTT. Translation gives CAWSPGLMNTEAFF.

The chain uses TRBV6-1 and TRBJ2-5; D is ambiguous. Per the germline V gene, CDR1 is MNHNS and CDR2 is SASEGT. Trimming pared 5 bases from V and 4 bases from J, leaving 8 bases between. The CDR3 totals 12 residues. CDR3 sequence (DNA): TGTGCCAGCAGTTGGCTAGTAGAGACCCAGTACTTC. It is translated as CASSWLVETQYF.

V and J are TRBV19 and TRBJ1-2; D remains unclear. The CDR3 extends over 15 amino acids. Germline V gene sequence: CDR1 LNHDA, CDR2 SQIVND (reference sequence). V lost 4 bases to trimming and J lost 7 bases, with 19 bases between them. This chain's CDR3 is CASSTGYGRQGGYTF. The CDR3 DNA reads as TGTGCCAGTAGTACGGGTTACGGCAGACAAGGTGGCTACACCTTC.

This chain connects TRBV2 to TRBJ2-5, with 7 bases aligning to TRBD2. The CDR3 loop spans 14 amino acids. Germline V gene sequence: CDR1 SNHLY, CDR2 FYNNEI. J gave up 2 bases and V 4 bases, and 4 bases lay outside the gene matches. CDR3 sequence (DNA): TGTGCCAGCAGTGTCACTAGCGTTCAAGAGACCCAGTACTTC. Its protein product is CASSVTSVQETQYF.

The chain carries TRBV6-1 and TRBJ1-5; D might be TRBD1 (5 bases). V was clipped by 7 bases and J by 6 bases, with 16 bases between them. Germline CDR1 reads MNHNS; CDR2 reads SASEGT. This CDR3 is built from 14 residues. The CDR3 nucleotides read TGTGCCAGCAACGGGCAGGGTAACGCTCAGCCCCAGCATTTT. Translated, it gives CASNGQGNAQPQHF.

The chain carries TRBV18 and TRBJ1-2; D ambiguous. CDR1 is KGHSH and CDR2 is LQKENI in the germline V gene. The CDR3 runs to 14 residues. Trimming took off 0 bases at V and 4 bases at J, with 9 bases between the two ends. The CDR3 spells CASSPPGTLYGYTF. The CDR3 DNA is TGTGCCAGCTCACCACCGGGAACACTCTATGGCTACACCTTC. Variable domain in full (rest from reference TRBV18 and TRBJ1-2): NAGVMQNPRHLVRRRGQEARLRCSPMKGHSHVYWYRQLPEEGLKFMVYLQKENIIDESGMPKERFSAEFPKEGPSILRIQQVVRGDSAAYFCASSPPGTLYGYTFGSGTRLTVV.

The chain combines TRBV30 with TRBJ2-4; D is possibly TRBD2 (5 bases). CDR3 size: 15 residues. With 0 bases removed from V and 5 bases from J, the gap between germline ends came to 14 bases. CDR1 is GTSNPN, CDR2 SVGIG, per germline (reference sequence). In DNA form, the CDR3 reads TGTGCCTGGAGTGTAGGTCAGAGGGAACAAAACATTCAGTACTTC. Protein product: CAWSVGQREQNIQYF.

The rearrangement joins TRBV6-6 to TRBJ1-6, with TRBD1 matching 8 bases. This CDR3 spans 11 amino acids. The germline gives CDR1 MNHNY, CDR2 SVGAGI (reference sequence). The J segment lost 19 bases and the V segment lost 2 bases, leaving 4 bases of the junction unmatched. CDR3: CASSYGQGTHF. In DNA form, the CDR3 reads TGTGCCAGCAGTTACGGACAGGGCACTCACTTT.

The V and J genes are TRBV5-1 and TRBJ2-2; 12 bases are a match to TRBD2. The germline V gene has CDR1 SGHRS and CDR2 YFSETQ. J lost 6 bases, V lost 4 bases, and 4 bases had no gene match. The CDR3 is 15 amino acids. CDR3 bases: TGCGCCAGCAGCCAGCTAGCGGGAGGGTCCGGGGAGCTGTTTTTT. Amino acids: CASSQLAGGSGELFF.

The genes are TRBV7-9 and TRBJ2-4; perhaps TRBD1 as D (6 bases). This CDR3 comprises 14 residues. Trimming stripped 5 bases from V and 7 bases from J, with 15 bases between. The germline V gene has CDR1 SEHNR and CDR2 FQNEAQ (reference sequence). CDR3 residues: CASSPNVQGNIQYF. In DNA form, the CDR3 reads TGTGCCAGCAGCCCCAACGTCCAGGGGAACATTCAGTACTTC.

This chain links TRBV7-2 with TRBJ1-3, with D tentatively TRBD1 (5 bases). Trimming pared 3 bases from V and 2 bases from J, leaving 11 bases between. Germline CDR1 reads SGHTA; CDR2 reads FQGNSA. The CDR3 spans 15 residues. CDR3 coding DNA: TGTGCCAGCAGCTTCCAGGGTGGCGCTGGAAACACCATATATTTT. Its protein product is CASSFQGGAGNTIYF.